This T cell receptor (beta chain) is drawn from a study of blood T cell repertoires in COVID-19. The wider study: Specimens from acute and convalescent COVID-19 originated in the United States, Italy and Spain.

Per the authors' pipeline: The assay estimated nucleated cells by amplifying reference gene primers. Method: immunoSEQ multiplex PCR; TCRdb's copy keeps in-frame clones and lacks some. The V and J calls and clone size are taken from that table; D and trimming were inferred from the DNA. The sample records around 200,000 clones, approximately 87% being singletons. This CDR3 spans 15 amino acids. Looked up from germline, CDR1 is KGHSH and CDR2 is LQKENI. With V trimmed by 2 bases and J by 3 bases, 0 bases remained unmatched. V gene TRBV18 combines with J gene TRBJ1-6; 8 nucleotides match TRBD1. Sequencing used peripheral blood. This clonotype originated in a woman aged 45-59 years with acute or convalescent COVID-19. Here the CDR3 reads CASSPGQGYNSPLHF. CDR3 nucleotide sequence: TGTGCCAGCTCACCAGGACAGGGCTATAATTCACCCCTCCACTTT.